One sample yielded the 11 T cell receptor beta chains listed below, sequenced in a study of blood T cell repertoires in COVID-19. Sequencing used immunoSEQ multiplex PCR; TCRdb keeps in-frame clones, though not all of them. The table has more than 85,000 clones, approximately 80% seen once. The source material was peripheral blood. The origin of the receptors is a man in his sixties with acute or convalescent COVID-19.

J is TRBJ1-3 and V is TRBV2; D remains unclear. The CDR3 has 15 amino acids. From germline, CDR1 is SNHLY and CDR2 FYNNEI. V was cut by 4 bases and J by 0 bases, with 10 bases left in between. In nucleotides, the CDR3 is TGTGCCAGCAGTGGGTCTACCTCCTCTGGAAACACCATATATTTT. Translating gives CASSGSTSSGNTIYF.

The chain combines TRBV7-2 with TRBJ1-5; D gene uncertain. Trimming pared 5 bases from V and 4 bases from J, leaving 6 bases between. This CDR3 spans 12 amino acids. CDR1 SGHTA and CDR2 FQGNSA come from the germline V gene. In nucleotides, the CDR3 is TGTGCCAGCAGCCCCGGGAATCAGCCCCAGCATTTT. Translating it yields CASSPGNQPQHF.

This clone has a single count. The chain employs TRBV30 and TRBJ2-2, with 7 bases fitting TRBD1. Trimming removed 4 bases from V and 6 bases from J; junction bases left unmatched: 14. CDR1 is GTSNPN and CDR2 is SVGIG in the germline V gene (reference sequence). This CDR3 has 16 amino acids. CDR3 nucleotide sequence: TGTGCCTGGACACTGCGAGACAGGGAATGGGCCGGGGAGCTGTTTTTT. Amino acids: CAWTLRDREWAGELFF.

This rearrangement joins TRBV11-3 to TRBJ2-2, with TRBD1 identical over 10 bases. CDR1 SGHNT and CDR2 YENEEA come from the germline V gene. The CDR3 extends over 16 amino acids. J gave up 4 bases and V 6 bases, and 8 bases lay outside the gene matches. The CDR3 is CASRPPGQGSTGELFF. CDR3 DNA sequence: TGTGCCAGCAGGCCGCCGGGACAGGGGAGCACCGGGGAGCTGTTTTTT.

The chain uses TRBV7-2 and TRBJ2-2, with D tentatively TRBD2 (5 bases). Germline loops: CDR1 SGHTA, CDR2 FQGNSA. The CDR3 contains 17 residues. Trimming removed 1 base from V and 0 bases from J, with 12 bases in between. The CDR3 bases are TGTGCCAGCAGCTTAGGTAGCCCGGGGACGAACACCGGGGAGCTGTTTTTT. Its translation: CASSLGSPGTNTGELFF.

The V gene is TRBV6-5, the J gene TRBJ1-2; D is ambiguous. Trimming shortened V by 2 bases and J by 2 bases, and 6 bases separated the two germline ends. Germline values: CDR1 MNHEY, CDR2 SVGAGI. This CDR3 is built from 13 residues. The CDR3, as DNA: TGTGCCAGCAGTTACAACCAGAACTATGGCTACACCTTC. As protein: CASSYNQNYGYTF.

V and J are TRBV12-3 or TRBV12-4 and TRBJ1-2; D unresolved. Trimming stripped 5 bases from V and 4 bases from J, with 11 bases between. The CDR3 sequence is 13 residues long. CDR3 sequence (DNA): TGTGCCAGCAGTCGGGAGGGTGTCTATGGCTACACCTTC. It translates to CASSREGVYGYTF.

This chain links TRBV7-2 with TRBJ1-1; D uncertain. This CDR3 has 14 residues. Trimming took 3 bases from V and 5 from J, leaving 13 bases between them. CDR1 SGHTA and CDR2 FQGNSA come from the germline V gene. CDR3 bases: TGTGCCAGCAGCTTTCGGGAGAGGAGAACTGAAGCTTTCTTT. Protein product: CASSFRERRTEAFF. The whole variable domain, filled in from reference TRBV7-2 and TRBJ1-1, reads GAGVSQSPSNKVTEKGKDVELRCDPISGHTALYWYRQSLGQGLEFLIYFQGNSAPDKSGLPSDRFSAERTGGSVSTLTIQRTQQEDSAVYLCASSFRERRTEAFFGQGTRLTVV.

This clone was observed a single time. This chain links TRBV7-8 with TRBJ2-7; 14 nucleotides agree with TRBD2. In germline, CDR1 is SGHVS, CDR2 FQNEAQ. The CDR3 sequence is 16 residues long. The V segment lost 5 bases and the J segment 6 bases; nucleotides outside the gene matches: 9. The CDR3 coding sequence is TGTGCCAGCAGCCAAAGCACGACTAGCGGGGGGGTCGAGCAGTACTTC. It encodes CASSQSTTSGGVEQYF.

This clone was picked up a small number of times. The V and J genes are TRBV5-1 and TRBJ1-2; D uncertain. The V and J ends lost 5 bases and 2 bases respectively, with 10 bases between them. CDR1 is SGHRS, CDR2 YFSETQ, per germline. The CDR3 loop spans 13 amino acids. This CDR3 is CASRPEINYGYTF. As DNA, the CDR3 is TGCGCCAGCAGACCGGAGATAAACTATGGCTACACCTTC. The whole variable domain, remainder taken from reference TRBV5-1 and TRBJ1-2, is KAGVTQTPRYLIKTRGQQVTLSCSPISGHRSVSWYQQTPGQGLQFLFEYFSETQRNKGNFPGRFSGRQFSNSRSEMNVSTLELGDSALYLCASRPEINYGYTFGSGTRLTVV.

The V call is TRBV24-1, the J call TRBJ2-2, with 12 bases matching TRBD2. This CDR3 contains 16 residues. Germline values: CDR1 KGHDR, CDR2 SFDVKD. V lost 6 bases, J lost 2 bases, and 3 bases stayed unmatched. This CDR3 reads CATSSLAGGNTGELFF. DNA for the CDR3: TGTGCCACCAGTTCACTAGCGGGGGGTAACACCGGGGAGCTGTTTTTT.